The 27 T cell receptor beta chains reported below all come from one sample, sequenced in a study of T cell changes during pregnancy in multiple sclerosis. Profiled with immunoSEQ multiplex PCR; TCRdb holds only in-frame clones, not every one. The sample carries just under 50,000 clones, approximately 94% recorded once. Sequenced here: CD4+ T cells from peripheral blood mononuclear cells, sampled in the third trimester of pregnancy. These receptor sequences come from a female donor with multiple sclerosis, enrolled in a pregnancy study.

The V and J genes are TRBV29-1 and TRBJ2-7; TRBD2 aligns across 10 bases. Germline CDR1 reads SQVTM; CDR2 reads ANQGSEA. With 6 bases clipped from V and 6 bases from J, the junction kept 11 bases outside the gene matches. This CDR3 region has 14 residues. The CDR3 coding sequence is TGCAGCGTACAAAACTTAGCGGGAGGTTCCGAGCAGTACTTC. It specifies CSVQNLAGGSEQYF.

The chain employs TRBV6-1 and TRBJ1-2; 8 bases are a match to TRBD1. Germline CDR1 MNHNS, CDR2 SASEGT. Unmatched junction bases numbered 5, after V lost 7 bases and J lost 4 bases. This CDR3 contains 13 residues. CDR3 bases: TGTGCCAGCAAGACAGGGGTCGCCTATGGCTACACCTTC. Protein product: CASKTGVAYGYTF.

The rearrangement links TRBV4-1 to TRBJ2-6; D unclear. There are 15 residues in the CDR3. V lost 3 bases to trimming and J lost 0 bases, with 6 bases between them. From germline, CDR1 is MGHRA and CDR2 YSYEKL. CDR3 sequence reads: CASSQLRSGANVLTF. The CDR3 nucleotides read TGCGCCAGCAGCCAGCTGCGCTCTGGGGCCAACGTCCTGACTTTC.

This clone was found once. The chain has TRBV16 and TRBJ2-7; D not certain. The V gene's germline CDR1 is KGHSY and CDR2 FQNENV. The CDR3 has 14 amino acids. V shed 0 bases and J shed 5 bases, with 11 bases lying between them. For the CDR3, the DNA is TGTGCCAGCAGCCAATCGGCAGGAAGGAACGAGCAGTACTTC. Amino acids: CASSQSAGRNEQYF.

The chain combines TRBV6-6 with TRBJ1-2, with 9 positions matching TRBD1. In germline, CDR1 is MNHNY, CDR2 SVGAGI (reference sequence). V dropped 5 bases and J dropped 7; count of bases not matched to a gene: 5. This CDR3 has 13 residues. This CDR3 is CASSQTGGTGYTF. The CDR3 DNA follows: TGTGCCAGCAGTCAGACAGGGGGGACTGGCTACACCTTC.

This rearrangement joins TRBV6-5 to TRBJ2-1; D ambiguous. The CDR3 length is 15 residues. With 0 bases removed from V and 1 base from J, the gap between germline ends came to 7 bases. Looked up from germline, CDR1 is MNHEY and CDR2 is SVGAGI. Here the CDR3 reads CASSYSQRSYNEQFF. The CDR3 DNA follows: TGTGCCAGCAGTTACTCCCAGCGTTCCTACAATGAGCAGTTCTTC.

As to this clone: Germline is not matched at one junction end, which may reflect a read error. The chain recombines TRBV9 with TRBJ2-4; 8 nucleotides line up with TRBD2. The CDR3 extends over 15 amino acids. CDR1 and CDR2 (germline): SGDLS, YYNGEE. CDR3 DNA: TGTGCCAGCAGTGTAGACGGGGGGGGTATAAACATTCAGTACTTC. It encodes CASSVDGGGINIQYF.

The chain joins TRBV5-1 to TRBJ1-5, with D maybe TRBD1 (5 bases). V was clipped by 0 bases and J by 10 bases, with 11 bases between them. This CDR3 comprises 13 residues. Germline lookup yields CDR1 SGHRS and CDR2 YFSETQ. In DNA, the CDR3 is TGCGCCAGCAGCTTGGAGGGCAGGGTCCCCCAGCATTTT. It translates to CASSLEGRVPQHF.

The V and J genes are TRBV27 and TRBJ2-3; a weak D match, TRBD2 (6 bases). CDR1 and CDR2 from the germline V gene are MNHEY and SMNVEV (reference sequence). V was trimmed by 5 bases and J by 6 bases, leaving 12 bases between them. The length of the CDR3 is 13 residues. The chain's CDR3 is CASSPRGGDTQYF. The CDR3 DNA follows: TGTGCCAGCAGTCCGCGGGGAGGCGATACGCAGTATTTT.

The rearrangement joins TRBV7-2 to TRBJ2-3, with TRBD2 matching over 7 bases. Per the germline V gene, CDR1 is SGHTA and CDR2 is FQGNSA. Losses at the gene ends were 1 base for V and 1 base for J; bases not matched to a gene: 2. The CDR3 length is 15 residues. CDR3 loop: CASSLGAGGTDTQYF. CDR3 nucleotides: TGTGCCAGCAGCTTAGGGGCGGGGGGCACAGATACGCAGTATTTT.

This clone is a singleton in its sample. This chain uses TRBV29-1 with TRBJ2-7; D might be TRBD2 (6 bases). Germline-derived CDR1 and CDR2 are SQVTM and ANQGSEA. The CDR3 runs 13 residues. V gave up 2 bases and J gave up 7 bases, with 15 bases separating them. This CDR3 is CSVEFGGLGEQYF. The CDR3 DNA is TGCAGCGTTGAATTCGGGGGTTTAGGGGAGCAGTACTTC.

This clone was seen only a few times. The CDR3 DNA reads TGTGCCAGCAGTTTGACAGGGCTCGGGGGCTACACCTTC. It is translated as CASSLTGLGGYTF. The rearrangement links TRBV27 to TRBJ1-2; 7 nucleotides line up with TRBD1. Trimming cost V 3 bases and J 8 bases; bases outside gene matches: 6. The CDR3 extends over 13 amino acids. Germline assignment: CDR1 MNHEY and CDR2 SMNVEV (reference sequence).

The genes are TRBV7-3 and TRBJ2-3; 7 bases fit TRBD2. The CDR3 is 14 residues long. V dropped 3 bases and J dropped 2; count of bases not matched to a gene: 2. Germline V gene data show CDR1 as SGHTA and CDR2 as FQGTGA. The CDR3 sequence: CASSLGTITDTQYF. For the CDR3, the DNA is TGTGCCAGCAGCTTGGGGACTATCACAGATACGCAGTATTTT.

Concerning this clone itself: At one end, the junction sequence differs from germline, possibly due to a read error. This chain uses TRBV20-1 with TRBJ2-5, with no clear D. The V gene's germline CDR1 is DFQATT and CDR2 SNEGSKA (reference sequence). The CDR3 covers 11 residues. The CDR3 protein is CSARFVEIQYF. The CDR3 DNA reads TGCAGTGCTAGATTTGTGGAGATCCAGTACTTC.

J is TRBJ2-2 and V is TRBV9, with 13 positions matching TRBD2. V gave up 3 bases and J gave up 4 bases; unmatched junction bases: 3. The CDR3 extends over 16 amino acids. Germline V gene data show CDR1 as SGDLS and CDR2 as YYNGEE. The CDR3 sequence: CASSGGTSGITGELFF. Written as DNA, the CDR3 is TGTGCCAGCAGCGGAGGGACTAGCGGGATCACCGGGGAGCTGTTTTTT.

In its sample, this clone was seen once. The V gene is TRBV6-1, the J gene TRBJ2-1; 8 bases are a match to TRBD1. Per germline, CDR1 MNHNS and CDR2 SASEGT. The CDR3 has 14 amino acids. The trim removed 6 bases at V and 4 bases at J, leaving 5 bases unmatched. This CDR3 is CASRSDREYNEQFF. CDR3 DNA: TGTGCCAGCAGGTCGGACAGGGAGTACAATGAGCAGTTCTTC.

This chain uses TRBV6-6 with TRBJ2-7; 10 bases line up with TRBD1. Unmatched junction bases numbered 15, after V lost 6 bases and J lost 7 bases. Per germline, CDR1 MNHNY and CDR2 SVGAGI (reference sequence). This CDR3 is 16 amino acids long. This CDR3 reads CASSKLRGQGVGEQYF. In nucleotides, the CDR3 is TGTGCCAGCAGCAAACTCCGAGGACAGGGGGTAGGGGAGCAGTACTTC.

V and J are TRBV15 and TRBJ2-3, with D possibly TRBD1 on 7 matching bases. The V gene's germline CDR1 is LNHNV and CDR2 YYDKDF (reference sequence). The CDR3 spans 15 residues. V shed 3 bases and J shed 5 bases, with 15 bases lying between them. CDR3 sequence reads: CATSSRQGGVDTQYF. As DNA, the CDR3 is TGTGCCACCAGCAGTAGACAGGGAGGAGTAGATACGCAGTATTTT.

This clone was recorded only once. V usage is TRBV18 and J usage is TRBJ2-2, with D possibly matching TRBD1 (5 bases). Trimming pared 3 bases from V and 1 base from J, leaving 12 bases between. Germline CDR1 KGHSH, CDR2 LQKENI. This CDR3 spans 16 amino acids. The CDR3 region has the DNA TGTGCCAGCTCACCCCAGGGATCATGGAACACCGGGGAGCTGTTTTTT. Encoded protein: CASSPQGSWNTGELFF.

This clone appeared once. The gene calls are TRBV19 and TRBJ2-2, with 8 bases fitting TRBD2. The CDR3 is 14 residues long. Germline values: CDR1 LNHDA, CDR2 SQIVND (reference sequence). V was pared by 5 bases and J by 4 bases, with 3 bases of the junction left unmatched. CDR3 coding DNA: TGTGCCAGTAGTCGGGGGGGCCGCACCGGGGAGCTGTTTTTT. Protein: CASSRGGRTGELFF.

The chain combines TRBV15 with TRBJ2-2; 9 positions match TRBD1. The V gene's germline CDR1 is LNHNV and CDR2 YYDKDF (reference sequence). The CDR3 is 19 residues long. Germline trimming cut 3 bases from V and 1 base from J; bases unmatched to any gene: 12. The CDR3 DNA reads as TGTGCCACCAGCAGTCCTTTCCGGACAGGGGAAAAGAACACCGGGGAGCTGTTTTTT. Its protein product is CATSSPFRTGEKNTGELFF.

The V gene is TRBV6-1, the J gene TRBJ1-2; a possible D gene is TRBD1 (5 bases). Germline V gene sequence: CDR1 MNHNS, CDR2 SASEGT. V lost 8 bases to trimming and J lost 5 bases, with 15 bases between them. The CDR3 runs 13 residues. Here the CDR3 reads CASSGDRTYGYTF. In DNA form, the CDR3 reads TGTGCCAGCTCAGGAGACAGAACATATGGCTACACCTTC.

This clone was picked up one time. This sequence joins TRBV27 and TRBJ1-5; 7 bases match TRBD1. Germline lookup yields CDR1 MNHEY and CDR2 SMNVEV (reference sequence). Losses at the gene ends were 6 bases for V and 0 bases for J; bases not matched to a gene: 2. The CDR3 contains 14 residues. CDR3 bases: TGTGCCAGCAGGACAGGGTTTAGCAATCAGCCCCAGCATTTT. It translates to CASRTGFSNQPQHF.

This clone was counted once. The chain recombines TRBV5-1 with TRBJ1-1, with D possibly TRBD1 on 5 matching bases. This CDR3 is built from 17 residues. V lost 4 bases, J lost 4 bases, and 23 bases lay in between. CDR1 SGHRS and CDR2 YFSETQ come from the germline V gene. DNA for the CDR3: TGCGCCAGCAGCCATCAAGGGAGGGACCGACGTAGCACTGAAGCTTTCTTT. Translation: CASSHQGRDRRSTEAFF.

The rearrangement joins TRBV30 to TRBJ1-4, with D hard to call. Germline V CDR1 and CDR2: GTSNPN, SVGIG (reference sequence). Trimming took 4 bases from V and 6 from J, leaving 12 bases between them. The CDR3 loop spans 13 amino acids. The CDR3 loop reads CAWMAGSYEKLFF. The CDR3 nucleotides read TGTGCCTGGATGGCGGGGTCCTATGAAAAACTGTTTTTT.

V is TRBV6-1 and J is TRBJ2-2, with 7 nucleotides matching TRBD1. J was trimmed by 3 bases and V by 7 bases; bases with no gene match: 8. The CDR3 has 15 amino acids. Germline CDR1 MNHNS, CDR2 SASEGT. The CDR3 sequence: CASTRQGGDTGELFF. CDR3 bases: TGTGCCAGCACAAGACAGGGTGGGGACACCGGGGAGCTGTTTTTT.

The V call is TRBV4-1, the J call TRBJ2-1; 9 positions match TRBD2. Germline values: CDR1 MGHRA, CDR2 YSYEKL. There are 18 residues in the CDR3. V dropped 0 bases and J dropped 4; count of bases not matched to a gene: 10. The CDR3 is CASSQEWMTSGLYNEQFF. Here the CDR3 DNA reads TGCGCCAGCAGCCAAGAATGGATGACTAGCGGATTATACAATGAGCAGTTCTTC.